One and the same sample provided the 23 T cell receptor beta chains below, sequenced in a study of OX40 agonist ivuxolimab in advanced cancers. Profiling relied on immunoSEQ multiplex PCR, and the TCRdb table lists in-frame clones only, not all of them. The table includes about 55,000 clones, approximately 83% detected once. The source was CD4+ or CD8+ T cells sorted from blood, collected in a trial of the OX40 agonist ivuxolimab. Receptors originate from an adult with an advanced solid tumor such as melanoma, head and neck, liver or kidney cancer.

The V call is TRBV6-7, the J call TRBJ1-1, with TRBD1 matching 7 bases. TRBV6-7 is classed as an ORF, of uncertain function. The CDR3 contains 14 residues. CDR3 DNA: TGTGGCTCTGGCCCGGGTAGGGGGCAGGGTGAAGCTTTCTTT. Protein product: CGSGPGRGQGEAFF.

The chain combines TRBV5-1 with TRBJ2-3; 14 nucleotides align to TRBD2. This CDR3 is 15 amino acids long. Losses at the gene ends were 3 bases for V and 4 bases for J; bases not matched to a gene: 1. Germline CDR1 SGHRS, CDR2 YFSETQ. CDR3 nucleotides: TGCGCCAGCAGCTCGGGACTAGCGGGAGCAGATACGCAGTATTTT. This translates into CASSSGLAGADTQYF.

This clone was observed a single time. The chain links TRBV28 to TRBJ1-2; no clear D. The CDR3 has 11 amino acids. CDR1 and CDR2 (germline): MDHEN, SYDVKM. Trimming cost V 5 bases and J 3 bases, with 4 bases left between them. The CDR3: CASSRDYGYTF. CDR3 bases: TGTGCCAGCAGTAGAGACTATGGCTACACCTTC.

The chain uses TRBV5-1 and TRBJ2-1; 12 nucleotides match TRBD2. Germline trimming cut 4 bases from V and 4 bases from J; bases unmatched to any gene: 9. Germline CDR1 and CDR2: SGHRS and YFSETQ. There are 17 residues in the CDR3. CDR3 protein: CASSLDIGTSGYNEQFF. The CDR3, as DNA: TGCGCCAGCAGCCTCGACATCGGGACTAGCGGGTACAATGAGCAGTTCTTC.

V and J are TRBV5-8 and TRBJ1-5; D not certain. Trimming took off 1 base at V and 1 base at J, with 9 bases between the two ends. Germline-derived CDR1 and CDR2 are SGHTS and YDEGEE. This CDR3 comprises 15 residues. The DNA for the CDR3 is TGTGCCAGCAGCTTGCCCACGGAAAGCAATCAGCCCCAGCATTTT. Protein product: CASSLPTESNQPQHF.

This chain uses TRBV19 with TRBJ2-1; no firm D call. Germline CDR1 reads LNHDA; CDR2 reads SQIVND (reference sequence). The CDR3 runs to 14 residues. V dropped 8 bases and J dropped 6 bases, with 17 bases sitting between them. CDR3 sequence: CASRSESGSNEQFF. For the CDR3, the DNA is TGTGCCAGTCGGTCGGAATCTGGGTCCAATGAGCAGTTCTTC.

This sequence joins TRBV6-5 and TRBJ1-2; a weak D match, TRBD1 (5 bases). CDR3 length: 15 residues. CDR1 is MNHEY, CDR2 SVGAGI, per germline. Trimming left V 0 bases short and J 8 bases short, with 16 bases between. The CDR3 region is CASSYSSPGRGGYTF. In nucleotides, the CDR3 is TGTGCCAGCAGTTACTCGTCCCCAGGGCGGGGCGGCTACACCTTC.

The chain carries TRBV9 and TRBJ1-6, with 9 bases identical to TRBD1. The V gene end was trimmed by 4 bases and the J gene end by 6 bases; junction bases not matched to a gene: 11. CDR1 is SGDLS, CDR2 YYNGEE, per germline. This CDR3 has 17 residues. Here the CDR3 reads CASSLRDRANLNSPLHF. DNA for the CDR3: TGTGCCAGCAGCCTCCGGGACAGGGCTAACCTTAATTCACCCCTCCACTTT.

This chain connects TRBV30 to TRBJ2-5; 7 bases map to TRBD1. Germline CDR1 is GTSNPN and CDR2 is SVGIG (reference sequence). The CDR3 runs 15 residues. V dropped 0 bases and J dropped 5; count of bases not matched to a gene: 9. CDR3 bases: TGTGCCTGGAGTGTCGAGGGGGCGCTTCGTGAGACCCAGTACTTC. Its translation is CAWSVEGALRETQYF.

This chain connects TRBV28 to TRBJ2-1, with D uncertain. CDR1 MDHEN and CDR2 SYDVKM come from the germline V gene. CDR3 length equals 11 residues. The V end lost 3 bases, the J end lost 9 bases, and 6 bases lay between the germline ends. CDR3 in amino acids: CASSLRFEQFF. The CDR3 DNA reads TGTGCCAGCAGTTTGCGGTTTGAGCAGTTCTTC.

The genes are TRBV30 and TRBJ2-7, with TRBD2 identical over 10 bases. Germline CDR1 is GTSNPN and CDR2 is SVGIG (reference sequence). The CDR3 is 15 amino acids. Trimming cost V 0 bases and J 5 bases; bases outside gene matches: 7. CDR3 nucleotide sequence: TGTGCCTGGAGTGTGGCTAGCGGGAGAAAGAACGAGCAGTACTTC. Protein: CAWSVASGRKNEQYF.

This clone came up a few times. J is TRBJ1-1 and V is TRBV5-8; D unresolved. CDR1 and CDR2 from the germline V gene are SGHTS and YDEGEE. V was shortened by 5 bases and J by 0 bases, with 8 bases between the two germline ends. The CDR3 is 13 residues long. The CDR3 loop reads CASRMTVNTEAFF. CDR3 sequence (DNA): TGTGCCAGCAGAATGACGGTGAACACTGAAGCTTTCTTT.

The chain uses TRBV19 and TRBJ2-3, with 7 bases lining up with TRBD2. V lost 6 bases and J lost 0; bases outside the gene matches: 9. Germline V gene data show CDR1 as LNHDA and CDR2 as SQIVND (reference sequence). There are 16 residues in the CDR3. In DNA form, the CDR3 reads TGTGCCAGTAGGACCTCTAGCGGATATAGCACAGATACGCAGTATTTT. Translated: CASRTSSGYSTDTQYF.

In this sample, this clone turned up once. The V gene is TRBV5-8, the J gene TRBJ1-3, with D perhaps matching TRBD1 (6 bases). CDR1 is SGHTS and CDR2 is YDEGEE in the germline V gene. This CDR3 spans 15 amino acids. Trimming shortened V by 4 bases and J by 1 base, and 12 bases separated the two germline ends. Written as DNA, the CDR3 is TGTGCCAGCAGCCTGGGGGGGGCATCTGGAAACACCATATATTTT. Its translation is CASSLGGASGNTIYF.

The chain couples TRBV18 to TRBJ2-7; 11 nucleotides align to TRBD2. Germline V lookup: CDR1 KGHSH, CDR2 LQKENI. The V segment lost 3 bases and the J segment 4 bases; nucleotides outside the gene matches: 5. The CDR3 is 15 amino acids. CDR3 protein: CASSPRTSGQYEQYF. The CDR3 nucleotides are TGTGCCAGCTCACCCCGGACTAGCGGGCAATACGAGCAGTACTTC. The full variable domain, completed using reference TRBV18 and TRBJ2-7, is NAGVMQNPRHLVRRRGQEARLRCSPMKGHSHVYWYRQLPEEGLKFMVYLQKENIIDESGMPKERFSAEFPKEGPSILRIQQVVRGDSAAYFCASSPRTSGQYEQYFGPGTRLTVT.

The J gene is TRBJ1-5, the V gene TRBV18; no definite D call. With 3 bases removed from V and 1 base from J, the gap between germline ends came to 7 bases. Looked up from germline, CDR1 is KGHSH and CDR2 is LQKENI. The CDR3 spans 14 residues. In DNA form, the CDR3 reads TGTGCCAGCTCACCTGACCAGAGCAATCAGCCCCAGCATTTT. The encoded protein is CASSPDQSNQPQHF.

This rearrangement joins TRBV19 to TRBJ1-2; tentative D call: TRBD1 (5 bases). Trimming removed 2 bases from V and 4 bases from J, with 14 bases in between. CDR3 length: 15 residues. The germline V gene encodes CDR1 LNHDA and CDR2 SQIVND (reference sequence). CDR3: CASSILQGRTYGYTF. The CDR3 nucleotides read TGTGCCAGTAGTATACTCCAGGGTAGGACCTATGGCTACACCTTC.

The chain carries TRBV29-1 and TRBJ2-3, with 9 nucleotides matching TRBD1. Germline V gene lookup returns CDR1 SQVTM and CDR2 ANQGSEA. The CDR3 is made up of 13 amino acids. V lost 4 bases, J lost 1 base, and 0 bases stayed unmatched. CDR3 coding DNA: TGCAGCGTTGGACAGGGGGGCACAGATACGCAGTATTTT. It encodes CSVGQGGTDTQYF.

The V call is TRBV7-9, the J call TRBJ2-5, with D possibly being TRBD1 or TRBD2 (5 bases each). Germline lookup yields CDR1 SEHNR and CDR2 FQNEAQ (reference sequence). V lost 2 bases and J lost 5, with 15 bases in between. CDR3 length: 15 residues. The DNA of the CDR3 is TGTGCCAGCAGCTTATTTGGGACCTGGCGGGAGACCCAGTACTTC. Translating gives CASSLFGTWRETQYF.

CDR3 region: CAFGQASTDTQYF. The CDR3 bases are TGTGCCTTCGGACAAGCTAGCACAGATACGCAGTATTTT. J is TRBJ2-3 and V is TRBV5-4, with D perhaps TRBD1 (5 bases). V gave up 10 bases and J gave up 0 bases, with 12 bases separating them. CDR3 size: 13 residues. Germline V lookup: CDR1 SGHNT, CDR2 YYREEE (reference sequence).

The chain uses TRBV28 and TRBJ2-7; maybe TRBD2 (6 bases). This CDR3 region has 13 residues. V lost 5 bases and J lost 5, with 13 bases in between. Germline V lookup: CDR1 MDHEN, CDR2 SYDVKM. The CDR3 loop reads CASSPWGRNEQYF. The DNA of the CDR3 is TGTGCCAGCAGTCCATGGGGGAGGAACGAGCAGTACTTC.

V usage is TRBV2 and J usage is TRBJ1-5, with D perhaps TRBD1 (5 bases). V was pared by 7 bases and J by 6 bases, with 13 bases between. CDR3 length: 13 residues. From germline, CDR1 is SNHLY and CDR2 FYNNEI. The CDR3: CASKVRDGQPQHF. The CDR3, as DNA: TGTGCCAGCAAGGTCAGGGACGGTCAGCCCCAGCATTTT.

The chain recombines TRBV6-6 with TRBJ1-5; D remains unclear. This CDR3 has 14 residues. Germline V lookup: CDR1 MNHNY, CDR2 SVGAGI (reference sequence). Trimming stripped 2 bases from V and 7 bases from J, with 12 bases between. CDR3 sequence: CASSYDGGGQPQHF. In DNA, the CDR3 is TGTGCCAGCAGTTACGACGGCGGTGGGCAGCCCCAGCATTTT.